The 21 T cell receptor beta chains presented below share a single source sample, sequenced in a study of cytomegalovirus exposure and HLA in healthy donors. PCR was performed using 60 Vbeta and 13 Jbeta primers. Repertoires were generated with immunoSEQ multiplex PCR, while TCRdb's copy carries only in-frame clones and drops some. The sample yields 90,000 to 140,000 clones, less than 85% seen once. The sequencing input was PBMCs. All receptors come from a man in his forties in good health and CMV-seropositive.

The rearrangement joins TRBV15 to TRBJ2-1; TRBD2 matches 8 bases. With V trimmed by 0 bases and J by 4 bases, 5 bases remained unmatched. Germline lookup yields CDR1 LNHNV and CDR2 YYDKDF (reference sequence). CDR3 size: 16 residues. The CDR3 reads CATSRDGGGPYNEQFF. CDR3 DNA: TGTGCCACCAGCAGAGACGGGGGGGGGCCTTACAATGAGCAGTTCTTC.

In this sample, this clone turned up a few times. The chain links TRBV7-8 to TRBJ1-1, with D maybe TRBD1 (5 bases). CDR1 and CDR2 from the germline V gene are SGHVS and FQNEAQ. The germline V and J ends were trimmed by 5 bases and 1 base, with 17 bases remaining between them. This CDR3 region has 16 residues. The DNA for the CDR3 is TGTGCCAGCAGCCCATACCTCGGGACTCAGAACACTGAAGCTTTCTTT. It specifies CASSPYLGTQNTEAFF.

This sequence joins TRBV4-1 and TRBJ2-2; TRBD2 matches 12 bases. This CDR3 region has 16 residues. J was trimmed by 3 bases and V by 4 bases; bases with no gene match: 3. CDR1 is MGHRA, CDR2 YSYEKL, per germline. In DNA form, the CDR3 reads TGCGCCAGCAGCCCTACTAGCGGGAGGTACACCGGGGAGCTGTTTTTT. Protein product: CASSPTSGRYTGELFF.

This clone has only a few counts. DNA for the CDR3: TGTGCCAGCAGCCACCCGTGGGACAGTGAAGCTTTCTTT. It translates to CASSHPWDSEAFF. The J gene is TRBJ1-1, the V gene TRBV7-8; 7 positions match TRBD1. V dropped 5 bases and J dropped 7; count of bases not matched to a gene: 7. Germline CDR1 is SGHVS and CDR2 is FQNEAQ. This CDR3 is 13 amino acids long.

The CDR3: CASSLTGEGNQPQHF. CDR3 sequence (DNA): TGTGCCAGTAGTCTGACAGGGGAAGGGAATCAGCCCCAGCATTTT. The chain couples TRBV19 to TRBJ1-5; TRBD1 aligns across 8 bases. The trim removed 5 bases at V and 4 bases at J, leaving 7 bases unmatched. CDR3 length: 15 amino acids. CDR1 is LNHDA and CDR2 is SQIVND in the germline V gene (reference sequence).

J is TRBJ2-7 and V is TRBV9; maybe TRBD1 (5 bases). Germline-derived CDR1 and CDR2 are SGDLS and YYNGEE. The CDR3 spans 15 residues. The V end lost 0 bases, the J end lost 1 base, and 11 bases lay between the germline ends. The CDR3: CASSVGQTTSYEQYF. CDR3 bases: TGTGCCAGCAGCGTAGGACAGACAACTTCCTACGAGCAGTACTTC.

J is TRBJ2-5 and V is TRBV4-1; TRBD2 agrees at 12 bases. Gene TRBJ2-7 matches the end of the DNA better, so the J call may be wrong. Germline CDR1 is MGHRA and CDR2 is YSYEKL. There are 15 residues in the CDR3. The CDR3 DNA reads as TGCGCCAGCAGTCCCGCGACTAGCGGGAGCTACGAGCAGTACTTC. Its translation: CASSPATSGSYEQYF.

The chain carries TRBV27 and TRBJ2-5; 7 nucleotides agree with TRBD2. After removal of 0 bases from V and 7 bases from J, the junction contained 5 bases not matched to a gene. CDR1 is MNHEY and CDR2 is SMNVEV in the germline V gene (reference sequence). The CDR3 is 14 residues long. CDR3 in DNA: TGTGCCAGCAGTTTATCTTCCGGGGGGAGGACCCAGTACTTC. Translating gives CASSLSSGGRTQYF.

The chain employs TRBV4-2 and TRBJ2-3; 9 bases align to TRBD2. The CDR3 is 15 residues long. Trimming at V came to 3 bases and at J to 4 bases, leaving 5 bases not matched to a gene. The germline gives CDR1 LGHNA, CDR2 YNFKEQ. CDR3 bases: TGTGCCAGCAGCCAGATGGCGGGAGGGCCAGATACGCAGTATTTT. Its translation is CASSQMAGGPDTQYF.

This clone was observed once. The rearrangement uses TRBV2 and TRBJ1-5, with TRBD1 identical over 7 bases. Germline CDR1 reads SNHLY; CDR2 reads FYNNEI. Trimming removed 1 base from V and 3 bases from J; junction bases left unmatched: 12. The CDR3 runs to 18 residues. The CDR3 sequence: CASSEGLLTGKINQPQHF. The CDR3 bases are TGTGCCAGCAGTGAAGGCCTCTTGACAGGGAAGATCAATCAGCCCCAGCATTTT.

The rearrangement joins TRBV5-4 to TRBJ1-4, with TRBD1 identical over 9 bases. The V and J ends lost 4 bases and 7 bases, in that order; junction bases with no gene match: 8. The CDR3 contains 15 residues. In germline, CDR1 is SGHNT, CDR2 YYREEE (reference sequence). Here the CDR3 DNA reads TGTGCCAGCAGCCGATCTGGGACAGGGAGTGAAAAACTGTTTTTT. It yields the protein CASSRSGTGSEKLFF. The variable domain in full, with the rest retrieved from reference TRBV5-4 and TRBJ1-4, is ETGVTQSPTHLIKTRGQQVTLRCSSQSGHNTVSWYQQALGQGPQFIFQYYREEENGRGNFPPRFSGLQFPNYSSELNVNALELDDSALYLCASSRSGTGSEKLFFGSGTQLSVL.

The chain couples TRBV28 to TRBJ2-3; 10 nucleotides line up with TRBD1. After removal of 6 bases from V and 3 bases from J, the junction contained 0 bases not matched to a gene. Germline values: CDR1 MDHEN, CDR2 SYDVKM. There are 13 residues in the CDR3. In nucleotides, the CDR3 is TGTGCCAGCAGGGACAGGGGGACAGATACGCAGTATTTT. Amino acid sequence: CASRDRGTDTQYF.

V is TRBV7-9 and J is TRBJ2-3; 8 bases are a match to TRBD1. Unmatched junction bases numbered 9, after V lost 5 bases and J lost 2 bases. The CDR3 has 16 amino acids. Germline lookup yields CDR1 SEHNR and CDR2 FQNEAQ (reference sequence). CDR3 in DNA: TGTGCCAGCAGCCCCGGACAGGGATTGTCCACAGATACGCAGTATTTT. It encodes CASSPGQGLSTDTQYF.

The DNA of the CDR3 is TGTGCCAGCAGCGTTGATCCTTCCATTCGGGACAGGGGTATTGGCTACACCTTC. Translation gives CASSVDPSIRDRGIGYTF. The chain combines TRBV9 with TRBJ1-2; the match to TRBD1 covers 10 bases. The CDR3 length is 18 residues. V was pared by 2 bases and J by 7 bases, with 17 bases of the junction left unmatched. Germline CDR1 reads SGDLS; CDR2 reads YYNGEE. Supplemented by reference TRBV9 and TRBJ1-2, the full variable domain reads DSGVTQTPKHLITATGQRVTLRCSPRSGDLSVYWYQQSLDQGLQFLIQYYNGEERAKGNILERFSAQQFPDLHSELNLSSLELGDSALYFCASSVDPSIRDRGIGYTFGSGTRLTVV.

This chain uses TRBV27 with TRBJ2-2; D gene ambiguous. The CDR3 length is 12 residues. CDR1 MNHEY and CDR2 SMNVEV come from the germline V gene (reference sequence). Trimming pared 5 bases from V and 4 bases from J, leaving 5 bases between. DNA of the CDR3: TGTGCCAGCAGTCCGAGCACCGGGGAGCTGTTTTTT. This encodes CASSPSTGELFF.

The CDR3 sequence: CASSLESGTGELFF. CDR3 nucleotides: TGTGCCAGCAGCTTAGAATCAGGGACCGGGGAGCTGTTTTTT. The rearrangement links TRBV7-2 to TRBJ2-2; a possible D gene is TRBD1 (5 bases). The V end was cut by 1 base, the J end by 5 bases, with 8 bases between. The CDR3 is 14 residues long. CDR1 is SGHTA and CDR2 is FQGNSA in the germline V gene.

This clone came up a few times. The genes are TRBV4-2 and TRBJ2-2, with D tentatively TRBD1 (6 bases). Germline CDR1 is LGHNA and CDR2 is YNFKEQ. Trimming took 9 bases from V and 6 from J, leaving 14 bases between them. This CDR3 is 13 amino acids long. CDR3 sequence reads: CASRTAMPGELFF. DNA of the CDR3: TGTGCCAGTCGGACAGCCATGCCCGGGGAGCTGTTTTTT.

The chain combines TRBV11-2 with TRBJ2-3; D ambiguous. The germline V gene encodes CDR1 SGHAT and CDR2 FQNNGV. Trimming removed 4 bases at V and 2 bases at J, with 10 bases between. This CDR3 contains 14 residues. The CDR3 bases are TGTGCCAGCAGCTCCTCCTCCCCCACAGATACGCAGTATTTT. This sequence encodes CASSSSSPTDTQYF.

The chain combines TRBV30 with TRBJ1-2; 7 nucleotides line up with TRBD1. The germline gives CDR1 GTSNPN, CDR2 SVGIG (reference sequence). This CDR3 contains 13 residues. V was clipped by 5 bases and J by 4 bases; unmatched bases: 7. In DNA form, the CDR3 reads TGTGCCTGGGAGACAGGGCTTAGCTATGGCTACACCTTC. Translating it yields CAWETGLSYGYTF. Filled out from reference TRBV30 and TRBJ1-2, the complete variable domain reads SQTIHQWPATLVQPVGSPLSLECTVEGTSNPNLYWYRQAAGRGLQLLFYSVGIGQISSEVPQNLSASRPQDRQFILSSKKLLLSDSGFYLCAWETGLSYGYTFGSGTRLTVV.

This clone occurred once. This chain connects TRBV2 to TRBJ1-4; possibly TRBD1 for D (5 bases). CDR1 SNHLY and CDR2 FYNNEI come from the germline V gene. CDR3 length equals 16 residues. Trimming took off 6 bases at V and 0 bases at J, with 14 bases between the two ends. The CDR3 protein is CASRTSTAATNEKLFF. The DNA of the CDR3 is TGTGCCAGCAGGACCTCGACAGCTGCAACTAATGAAAAACTGTTTTTT. The full variable domain, its missing parts supplied by reference TRBV2 and TRBJ1-4, is EPEVTQTPSHQVTQMGQEVILRCVPISNHLYFYWYRQILGQKVEFLVSFYNNEISEKSEIFDDQFSVERPDGSNFTLKIRSTKLEDSAMYFCASRTSTAATNEKLFFGSGTQLSVL.

In DNA form, the CDR3 reads TGTGCCAGCAGCTTAGAAGTAAGGGGTCGAACTGAAGCTTTCTTT. It is translated as CASSLEVRGRTEAFF. This chain links TRBV7-9 with TRBJ1-1, with a possible D match to TRBD1 (5 bases). Germline V gene lookup returns CDR1 SEHNR and CDR2 FQNEAQ (reference sequence). The CDR3 extends over 15 amino acids. V was trimmed by 1 base and J by 5 bases, leaving 14 bases between them.